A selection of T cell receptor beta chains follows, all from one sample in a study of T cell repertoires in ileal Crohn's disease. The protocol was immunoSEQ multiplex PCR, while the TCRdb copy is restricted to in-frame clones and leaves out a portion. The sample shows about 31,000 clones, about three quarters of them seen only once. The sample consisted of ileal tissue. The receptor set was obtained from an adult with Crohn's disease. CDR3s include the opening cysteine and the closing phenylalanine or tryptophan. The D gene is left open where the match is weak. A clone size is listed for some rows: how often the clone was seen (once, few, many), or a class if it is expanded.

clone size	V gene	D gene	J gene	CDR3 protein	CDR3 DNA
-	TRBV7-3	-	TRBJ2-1	CASSSGITEYNEQFF	TGTGCCAGCAGCTCGGGAATAACAGAATACAATGAGCAGTTCTTC
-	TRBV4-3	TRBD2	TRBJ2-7	CASSQDALAGGPSYEQYF	TGCGCCAGCAGCCAAGATGCACTAGCGGGGGGGCCCTCCTACGAGCAGTACTTC
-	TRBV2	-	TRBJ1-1	CASQKDGGTEAFF	TGTGCCAGCCAAAAGGATGGAGGAACTGAAGCTTTCTTT
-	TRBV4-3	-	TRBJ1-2	CASSLQRTVYGYTF	TGCGCCAGCAGCCTACAGCGGACGGTCTATGGCTACACCTTC
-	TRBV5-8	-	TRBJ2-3	CASSLGLDSGADTQYF	TGTGCCAGCAGCTTGGGTTTAGACTCGGGGGCAGATACGCAGTATTTT
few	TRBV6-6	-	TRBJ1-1	CASSQQGSTEAFF	TGTGCCAGCAGTCAACAGGGTAGCACTGAAGCTTTCTTT
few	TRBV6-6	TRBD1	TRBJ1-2	CASSATGGRRSGYTF	TGTGCCAGCAGTGCGACAGGGGGCCGGAGATCTGGCTACACCTTC
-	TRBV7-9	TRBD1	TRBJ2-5	CASSTNRGTGAIAQETQYF	TGTGCCAGCAGCACTAACCGCGGGACAGGGGCTATCGCTCAAGAGACCCAGTACTTC
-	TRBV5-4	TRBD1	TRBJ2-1	CASSLGDRDTSYSYNEQFF	TGTGCCAGCAGCTTGGGGGACAGGGATACTAGTTACTCCTACAATGAGCAGTTCTTC
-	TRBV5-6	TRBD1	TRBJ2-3	CASSFRAGTGVTDTQYF	TGTGCCAGCAGCTTCCGAGCCGGGACAGGGGTCACAGATACGCAGTATTTT
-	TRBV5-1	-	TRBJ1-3	CASSLTRGNAIYF	TGCGCCAGCAGCTTGACGCGGGGAAACGCCATATATTTT
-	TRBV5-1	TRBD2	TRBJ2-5	CASSVGAGGEETQYF	TGCGCCAGCAGCGTGGGAGCGGGGGGTGAGGAGACCCAGTACTTC
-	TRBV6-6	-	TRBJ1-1	CASRGTPSGSRTEAFF	TGTGCCAGCAGGGGGACTCCCTCTGGGAGTCGGACTGAAGCTTTCTTT
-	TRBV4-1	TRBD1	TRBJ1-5	CASSQGGTGTYSNQPQHF	TGCGCCAGCAGCCAAGGCGGGACAGGGACGTATAGCAATCAGCCCCAGCATTTT